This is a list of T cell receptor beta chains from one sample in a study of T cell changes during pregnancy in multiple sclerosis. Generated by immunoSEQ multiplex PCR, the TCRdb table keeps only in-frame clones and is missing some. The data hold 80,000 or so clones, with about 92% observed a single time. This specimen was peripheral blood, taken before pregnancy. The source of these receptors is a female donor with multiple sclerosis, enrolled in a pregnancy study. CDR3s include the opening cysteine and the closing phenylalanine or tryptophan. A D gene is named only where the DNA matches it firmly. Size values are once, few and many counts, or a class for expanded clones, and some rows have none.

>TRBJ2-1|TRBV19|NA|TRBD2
TGTGCCAGTAGTGAGGGACTAGCGGGACCGCCCTACAATGAGCAGTTCTTC
CASSEGLAGPPYNEQFF
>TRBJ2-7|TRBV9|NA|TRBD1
TGTGCCAGCAGCGATCCCCCCGGACAGGGGTTGGGCGAGCAGTACTTC
CASSDPPGQGLGEQYF
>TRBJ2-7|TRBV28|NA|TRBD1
TGTGCCAGCAGTTACGGGACAGCCAAGCAGTACTTC
CASSYGTAKQYF
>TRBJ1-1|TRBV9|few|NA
TGTGCCAGCAGCGCGGGACAACTGAACACTGAAGCTTTCTTT
CASSAGQLNTEAFF
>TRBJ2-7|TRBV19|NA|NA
TGTGCCAGTAGTATAAACAGGCAATCAGGCGAGCAGTACTTC
CASSINRQSGEQYF
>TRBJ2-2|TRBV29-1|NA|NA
TGCAGCGTTGACCCAGGGAACACCGGGGAGCTGTTTTTT
CSVDPGNTGELFF
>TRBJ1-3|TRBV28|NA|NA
TGTGCCAGTAAACAGGGTGGTCTGAGGAACACCATATATTTT
CASKQGGLRNTIYF
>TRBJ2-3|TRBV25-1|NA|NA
TGTGCCAGCAGTGCCGACAGGCACTCCGGCACAGATACGCAGTATTTT
CASSADRHSGTDTQYF
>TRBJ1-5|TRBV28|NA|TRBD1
TGTGCCAGCAGTTACCGACAGGGGAGTCAGCCCCAGCATTTT
CASSYRQGSQPQHF
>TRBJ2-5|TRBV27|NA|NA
TGTGCCAGCAGAACAGACTATTATAGGGAGACCCAGTACTTC
CASRTDYYRETQYF
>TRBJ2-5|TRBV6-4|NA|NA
TGTGCCAGCAGGCTTGGACGGGGAGAGACCCAGTACTTC
CASRLGRGETQYF
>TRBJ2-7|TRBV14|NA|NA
TGTGCCAGCAGCCAGGAGGATCGACCCTCCTACGAGCAGTACTTC
CASSQEDRPSYEQYF
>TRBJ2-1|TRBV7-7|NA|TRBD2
TGTGCTAGCAGCCTTGGACTAGCGGGAGGCGGTGAGCAGTTCTTC
CASSLGLAGGGEQFF
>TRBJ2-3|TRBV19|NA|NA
TGTGCCAGTACTCTCAGGGTATCCACAGATACGCAGTATTTT
CASTLRVSTDTQYF
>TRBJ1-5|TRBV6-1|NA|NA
TGTGCCAGCAGCCCCCTTTTCCCGCCCCAGCATTTT
CASSPLFPPQHF
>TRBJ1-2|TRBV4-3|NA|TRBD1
TGCGCCAGCAGCCACCGGACAGGCTATGGCTACACCTTC
CASSHRTGYGYTF
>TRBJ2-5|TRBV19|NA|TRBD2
TGTGCCACCAGGACTAGGAACGAAGAGACCCAGTACTTC
CATRTRNEETQYF
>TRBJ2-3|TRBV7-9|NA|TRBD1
TGTGCCAGCAGCTTAGCTCAGGGGGCAGGAGATACGCAGTATTTT
CASSLAQGAGDTQYF